A single sample gave rise to the 17 T cell receptor beta chains below, sequenced in a study of shared clonotypes between healthy human individuals. Sequencing was performed with immunoSEQ multiplex PCR; in TCRdb, only in-frame clones are kept and a portion is missing. The sample contains about half a million clones, approximately 85% of which appear only once. The sample comprised PBMCs. Every receptor here comes from a woman in her forties in good health. Some clones in this sample may be carry-over from other donors' samples.

This sequence joins TRBV5-1 and TRBJ1-1, with D uncertain. The CDR3 has 16 amino acids. Germline V lookup: CDR1 SGHRS, CDR2 YFSETQ. V lost 1 base, J lost 1 base, and 14 bases lay in between. CDR3 coding DNA: TGCGCCAGCAGCTTGAGTCTATGGCAGGCGAACACTGAAGCTTTCTTT. Its translation is CASSLSLWQANTEAFF.

The sample holds a few counts of this clone. The gene calls are TRBV20-1 and TRBJ1-1; D not resolved. V gave up 3 bases and J gave up 5 bases, with 7 bases separating them. Germline V lookup: CDR1 DFQATT, CDR2 SNEGSKA (reference sequence). The CDR3 covers 11 residues. In DNA, the CDR3 is TGCAGTGCTAGTCCCGTGACTGAAGCTTTCTTT. Protein: CSASPVTEAFF.

J is TRBJ2-3 and V is TRBV7-6; TRBD1 or TRBD2 may be the D gene (5 bases each). Germline V gene lookup returns CDR1 SGHVS and CDR2 FNYEAQ. The CDR3 is 14 amino acids. V dropped 7 bases and J dropped 2 bases, with 13 bases sitting between them. CDR3 bases: TGTGCCAGCACCGGGACGCCACACACAGATACGCAGTATTTT. This translates into CASTGTPHTDTQYF.

With regard to this clone: Distinct nucleotide sequences in the sample also encode this CDR3. The CDR3 protein is CASSLGTSGKETQYF. DNA for the CDR3: TGTGCCAGCAGTTTAGGGACTAGCGGAAAAGAGACCCAGTACTTC. The chain uses TRBV27 and TRBJ2-5, with TRBD2 identical over 11 bases. There are 15 residues in the CDR3. The J segment lost 3 bases and the V segment lost 2 bases, leaving 2 bases of the junction unmatched. In germline, CDR1 is MNHEY, CDR2 SMNVEV (reference sequence).

As regards this clone: Within the sample, other DNA sequences also encode this same CDR3. The V gene is TRBV7-2, the J gene TRBJ2-7, with D perhaps TRBD2 (6 bases). V lost 3 bases to trimming and J lost 0 bases, with 6 bases between them. The CDR3 totals 13 residues. Germline-derived CDR1 and CDR2 are SGHTA and FQGNSA. The CDR3 DNA reads as TGTGCCAGCAGCTTCGGGAGCTCCTACGAGCAGTACTTC. Amino acid sequence: CASSFGSSYEQYF.

The CDR3 DNA reads TGTGCCAGCAGCTTCTCCGCAGGGGGCACTGGAAACACCATATATTTT. Its translation: CASSFSAGGTGNTIYF. The rearrangement uses TRBV7-2 and TRBJ1-3, with 8 bases lining up with TRBD1. The CDR3 has 16 residues. The J segment lost 2 bases and the V segment lost 3 bases, leaving 6 bases of the junction unmatched. From germline, CDR1 is SGHTA and CDR2 FQGNSA.

The chain carries TRBV7-2 and TRBJ1-1; weak D call: TRBD1 (6 bases). The ends were cut back, 1 base at V and 0 bases at J, with 12 bases in the middle. The CDR3 has 16 residues. Germline lookup yields CDR1 SGHTA and CDR2 FQGNSA. CDR3 bases: TGTGCCAGCAGCTTAGAAGGGGGAATGTTGAACACTGAAGCTTTCTTT. This encodes CASSLEGGMLNTEAFF. The whole variable domain, filled in from reference TRBV7-2 and TRBJ1-1, reads GAGVSQSPSNKVTEKGKDVELRCDPISGHTALYWYRQSLGQGLEFLIYFQGNSAPDKSGLPSDRFSAERTGGSVSTLTIQRTQQEDSAVYLCASSLEGGMLNTEAFFGQGTRLTVV.

The chain links TRBV28 to TRBJ2-7; 8 nucleotides agree with TRBD1. The CDR3 spans 12 residues. V was pared by 7 bases and J by 5 bases, with 4 bases of the junction left unmatched. Germline V gene lookup returns CDR1 MDHEN and CDR2 SYDVKM. CDR3 loop: CASIGQGDEQYF. The DNA of the CDR3 is TGTGCCAGCATAGGACAGGGAGACGAGCAGTACTTC.

In its sample, this clone was seen once. This sequence joins TRBV2 and TRBJ1-1; D not resolved. Deletions cut 7 bases from V and 1 base from J, with 10 bases between. The germline V gene has CDR1 SNHLY and CDR2 FYNNEI. This CDR3 comprises 13 residues. The CDR3 protein is CASKVQPNTEAFF. The DNA for the CDR3 is TGTGCCAGCAAGGTACAACCGAACACTGAAGCTTTCTTT.

The V and J genes are TRBV4-3 and TRBJ1-2; tentatively, D is TRBD1 (5 bases). V was shortened by 0 bases and J by 7 bases, with 9 bases between the two germline ends. CDR1 is LGHNA and CDR2 is YSLEER in the germline V gene. CDR3 length: 13 amino acids. The CDR3 loop reads CASSQDWGVGYTF. CDR3 nucleotide sequence: TGCGCCAGCAGCCAAGATTGGGGGGTTGGCTACACCTTC.

J is TRBJ2-1 and V is TRBV9; 8 bases align to TRBD2. J lost 8 bases, V lost 4 bases, and 8 bases had no gene match. Germline values: CDR1 SGDLS, CDR2 YYNGEE. The CDR3 is 14 residues long. The CDR3 protein is CASSQSGRVDEQFF. CDR3 DNA sequence: TGTGCCAGCAGCCAGAGCGGGAGAGTGGATGAGCAGTTCTTC.

This clone has just a few counts. The CDR3 sequence: CASSIGGSSYEQYF. Here the CDR3 DNA reads TGTGCCAGCAGCATAGGGGGGAGCTCCTACGAGCAGTACTTC. The chain joins TRBV7-2 to TRBJ2-7, with D perhaps given as TRBD1 or TRBD2 (6 bases each). V dropped 5 bases and J dropped 0 bases, with 11 bases sitting between them. Looked up from germline, CDR1 is SGHTA and CDR2 is FQGNSA. The CDR3 sequence is 14 residues long.

This clone came up a few times. This chain connects TRBV7-9 to TRBJ2-4, with D tentatively TRBD1 (6 bases). The CDR3 covers 13 residues. V lost 5 bases and J lost 7, with 12 bases in between. Germline lookup yields CDR1 SEHNR and CDR2 FQNEAQ (reference sequence). CDR3: CASSNDRSNIQYF. In DNA, the CDR3 is TGTGCCAGCAGCAACGACAGGTCCAACATTCAGTACTTC.

CDR3 in amino acids: CTAGGQYF. CDR3 coding DNA: TGCACCGCGGGCGGGCAGTACTTC. The chain links TRBV20-1 to TRBJ2-7, with TRBD2 as a possible D gene (5 bases). The CDR3 extends over 8 amino acids. Germline CDR1 and CDR2: DFQATT and SNEGSKA (reference sequence).

This sequence joins TRBV11-2 and TRBJ1-2; 7 bases are a match to TRBD1. CDR3 size: 17 residues. Germline-derived CDR1 and CDR2 are SGHAT and FQNNGV. V shed 7 bases and J 0 bases; nucleotides not matched to a gene: 14. The CDR3 DNA sequence: TGTGCCAGCAACACACGGGACAGCAATAAACCTAACTATGGCTACACCTTC. Amino acids: CASNTRDSNKPNYGYTF.

This clone turned up a few times. This sequence joins TRBV28 and TRBJ2-5, with 7 bases identical to TRBD1. There are 13 residues in the CDR3. The germline CDR1 and CDR2 sequences are MDHEN and SYDVKM. Losses at the gene ends were 5 bases for V and 4 bases for J; bases not matched to a gene: 4. In DNA, the CDR3 is TGTGCCAGCAGTAGGGGGCTTTCAGAGACCCAGTACTTC. Its protein is CASSRGLSETQYF.

The V call is TRBV2, the J call TRBJ2-7; TRBD2 agrees at 11 bases. The germline V gene encodes CDR1 SNHLY and CDR2 FYNNEI. V shed 4 bases, J shed 3 bases, and the junction held 5 bases outside the gene matches. The CDR3 has 15 amino acids. This CDR3 is CASSVLAGGFYEQYF. CDR3 DNA sequence: TGTGCCAGCAGTGTATTAGCGGGAGGGTTCTACGAGCAGTACTTC.